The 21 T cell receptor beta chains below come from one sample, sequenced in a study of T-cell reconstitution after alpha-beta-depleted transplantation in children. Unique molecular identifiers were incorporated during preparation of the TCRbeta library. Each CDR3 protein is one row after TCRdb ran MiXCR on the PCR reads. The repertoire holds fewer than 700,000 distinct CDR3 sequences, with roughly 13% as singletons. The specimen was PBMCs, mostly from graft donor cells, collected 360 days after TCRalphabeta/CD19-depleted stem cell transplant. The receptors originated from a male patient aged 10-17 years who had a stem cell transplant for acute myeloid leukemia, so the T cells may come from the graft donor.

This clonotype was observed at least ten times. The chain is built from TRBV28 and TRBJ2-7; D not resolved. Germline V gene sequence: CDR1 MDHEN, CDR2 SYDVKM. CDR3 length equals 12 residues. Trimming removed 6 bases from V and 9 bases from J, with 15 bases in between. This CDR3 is CASSPPLSRQYF. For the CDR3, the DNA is TGTGCCAGCAGCCCCCCCCTAAGCCGGCAGTACTTC.

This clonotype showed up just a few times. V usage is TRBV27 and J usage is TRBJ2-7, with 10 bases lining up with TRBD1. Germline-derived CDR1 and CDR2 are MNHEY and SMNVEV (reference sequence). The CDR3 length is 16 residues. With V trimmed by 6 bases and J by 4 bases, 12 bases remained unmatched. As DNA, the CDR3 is TGTGCCAGCAGCTTCGCCGGGACAGGGGAGTCTTACGAGCAGTACTTC. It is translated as CASSFAGTGESYEQYF.

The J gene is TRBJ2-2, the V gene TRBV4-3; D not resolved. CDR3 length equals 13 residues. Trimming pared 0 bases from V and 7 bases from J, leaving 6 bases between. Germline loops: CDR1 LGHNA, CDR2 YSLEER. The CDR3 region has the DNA TGCGCCAGCAGCCAAGAAGTAGTCGGGGAGCTGTTTTTT. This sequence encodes CASSQEVVGELFF.

The CDR3 sequence: CATSRYLRKRGGLQETQYF. In DNA, the CDR3 is TGTGCCACCAGCAGATATCTTCGGAAAAGGGGAGGCCTACAAGAGACCCAGTACTTC. J is TRBJ2-5 and V is TRBV15; perhaps TRBD2 as D (6 bases). The germline gives CDR1 LNHNV, CDR2 YYDKDF (reference sequence). V shed 2 bases and J shed 2 bases, with 24 bases lying between them. The CDR3 has 19 residues.

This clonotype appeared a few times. The CDR3 loop is CASSNGGNEQFF. The CDR3, as DNA: TGTGCCAGCAGCAATGGGGGTAATGAGCAGTTCTTC. The chain couples TRBV11-2 to TRBJ2-1; either TRBD1 or TRBD2 may fit D (5 bases each). Germline V CDR1 and CDR2: SGHAT, FQNNGV. The CDR3 consists of 12 residues. Trimming stripped 5 bases from V and 7 bases from J, with 9 bases between.

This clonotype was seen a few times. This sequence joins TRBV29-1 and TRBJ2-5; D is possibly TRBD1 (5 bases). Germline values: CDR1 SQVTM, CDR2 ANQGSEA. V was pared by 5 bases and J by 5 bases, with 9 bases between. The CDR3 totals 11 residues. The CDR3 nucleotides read TGCAGCGTTCAAGGGGTGGAGACCCAGTACTTC. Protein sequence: CSVQGVETQYF.

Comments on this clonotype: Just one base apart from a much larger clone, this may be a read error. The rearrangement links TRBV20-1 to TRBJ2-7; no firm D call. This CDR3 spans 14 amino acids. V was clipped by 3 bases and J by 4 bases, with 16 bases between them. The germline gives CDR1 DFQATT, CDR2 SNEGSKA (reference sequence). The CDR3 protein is CSARRLLSGYEQYF. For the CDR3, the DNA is TGCAGTGCTAGGAGGTTGCTATCCGGTTACGAGCAGTACTTC.

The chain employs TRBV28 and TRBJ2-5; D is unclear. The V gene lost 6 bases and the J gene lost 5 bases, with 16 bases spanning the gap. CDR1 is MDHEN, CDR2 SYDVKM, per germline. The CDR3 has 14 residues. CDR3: CASRQGPRRETQYF. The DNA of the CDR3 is TGTGCCAGCAGACAAGGCCCGAGAAGGGAGACCCAGTACTTC. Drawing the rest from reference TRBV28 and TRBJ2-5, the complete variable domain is DVKVTQSSRYLVKRTGEKVFLECVQDMDHENMFWYRQDPGLGLRLIYFSYDVKMKEKGDIPEGYSVSREKKERFSLILESASTNQTSMYLCASRQGPRRETQYFGPGTRLLVL.

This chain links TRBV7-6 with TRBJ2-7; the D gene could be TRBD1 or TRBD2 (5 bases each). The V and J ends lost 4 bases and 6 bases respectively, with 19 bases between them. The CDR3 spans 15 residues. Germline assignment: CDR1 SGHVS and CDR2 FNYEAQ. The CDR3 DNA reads TGTGCCAGCAGCTCCCGACTAAAGGGGCTTCCCGAGCAGTACTTC. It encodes CASSSRLKGLPEQYF.

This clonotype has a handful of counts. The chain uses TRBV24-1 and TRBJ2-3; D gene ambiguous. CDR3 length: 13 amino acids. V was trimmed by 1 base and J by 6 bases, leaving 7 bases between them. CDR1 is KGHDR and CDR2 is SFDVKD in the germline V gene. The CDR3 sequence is CATSDFLLDTQYF. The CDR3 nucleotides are TGTGCCACCAGTGATTTTCTCCTGGATACGCAGTATTTT.

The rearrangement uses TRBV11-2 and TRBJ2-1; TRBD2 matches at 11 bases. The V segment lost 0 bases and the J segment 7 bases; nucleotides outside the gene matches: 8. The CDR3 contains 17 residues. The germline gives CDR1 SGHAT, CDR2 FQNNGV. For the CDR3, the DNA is TGTGCCAGCAGCTTAGATGAGAGACTAGCGGGACATAATGAGCAGTTCTTC. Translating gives CASSLDERLAGHNEQFF.

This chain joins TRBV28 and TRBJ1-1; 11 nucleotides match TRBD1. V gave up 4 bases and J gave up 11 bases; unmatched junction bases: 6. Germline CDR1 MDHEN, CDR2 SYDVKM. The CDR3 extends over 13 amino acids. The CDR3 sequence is CASSSDRGLFAFF. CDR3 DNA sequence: TGTGCCAGCAGTTCGGACAGGGGGCTTTTTGCTTTCTTT. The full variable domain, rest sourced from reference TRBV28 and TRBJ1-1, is DVKVTQSSRYLVKRTGEKVFLECVQDMDHENMFWYRQDPGLGLRLIYFSYDVKMKEKGDIPEGYSVSREKKERFSLILESASTNQTSMYLCASSSDRGLFAFFGQGTRLTVV.

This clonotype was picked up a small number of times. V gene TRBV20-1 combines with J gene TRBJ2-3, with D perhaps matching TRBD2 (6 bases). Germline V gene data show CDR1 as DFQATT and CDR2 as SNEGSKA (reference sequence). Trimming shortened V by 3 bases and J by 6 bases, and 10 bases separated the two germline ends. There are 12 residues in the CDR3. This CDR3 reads CSASGGWDTQYF. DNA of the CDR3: TGCAGTGCTAGCGGAGGGTGGGATACGCAGTATTTT.

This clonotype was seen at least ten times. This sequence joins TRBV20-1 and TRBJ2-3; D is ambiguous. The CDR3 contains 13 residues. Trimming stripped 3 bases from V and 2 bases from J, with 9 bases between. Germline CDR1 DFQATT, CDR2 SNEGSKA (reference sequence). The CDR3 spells CSASNRFTDTQYF. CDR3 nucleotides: TGCAGTGCTAGTAACCGGTTCACAGATACGCAGTATTTT.

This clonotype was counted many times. CDR3 in DNA: TGCAGCGTTGAAAGCCCATTACGCAATGAGCAGTTCTTC. It yields the protein CSVESPLRNEQFF. The chain links TRBV29-1 to TRBJ2-1; no definite D call. Trimming stripped 2 bases from V and 6 bases from J, with 11 bases between. The germline CDR1 and CDR2 sequences are SQVTM and ANQGSEA. This CDR3 has 13 amino acids.

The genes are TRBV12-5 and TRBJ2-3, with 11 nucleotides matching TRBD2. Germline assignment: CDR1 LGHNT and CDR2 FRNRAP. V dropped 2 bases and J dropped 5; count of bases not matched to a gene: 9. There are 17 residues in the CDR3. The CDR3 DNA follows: TGTGCTAGTGGTTTGCACCTAACTAGCGGGAGTCTAGATACGCAGTATTTT. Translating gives CASGLHLTSGSLDTQYF.

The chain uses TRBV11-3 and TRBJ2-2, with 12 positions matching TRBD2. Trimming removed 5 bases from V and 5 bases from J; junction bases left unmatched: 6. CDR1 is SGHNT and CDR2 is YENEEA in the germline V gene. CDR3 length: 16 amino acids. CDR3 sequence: CASSRGTSGWTGELFF. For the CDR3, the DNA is TGTGCCAGCAGCCGAGGGACTAGCGGGTGGACCGGGGAGCTGTTTTTT.

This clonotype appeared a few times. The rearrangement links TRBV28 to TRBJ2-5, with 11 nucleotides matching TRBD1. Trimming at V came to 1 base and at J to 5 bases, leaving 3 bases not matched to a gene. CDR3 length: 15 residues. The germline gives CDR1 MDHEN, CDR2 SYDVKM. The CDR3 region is CASSLFRTGGETQYF. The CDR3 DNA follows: TGTGCCAGCAGTTTATTTAGGACAGGGGGCGAGACCCAGTACTTC.

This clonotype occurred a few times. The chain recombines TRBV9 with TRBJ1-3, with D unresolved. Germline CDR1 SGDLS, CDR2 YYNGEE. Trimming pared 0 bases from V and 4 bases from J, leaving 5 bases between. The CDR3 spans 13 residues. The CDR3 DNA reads TGTGCCAGCAGCGTAGACCTGGGAAACACCATATATTTT. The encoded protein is CASSVDLGNTIYF.

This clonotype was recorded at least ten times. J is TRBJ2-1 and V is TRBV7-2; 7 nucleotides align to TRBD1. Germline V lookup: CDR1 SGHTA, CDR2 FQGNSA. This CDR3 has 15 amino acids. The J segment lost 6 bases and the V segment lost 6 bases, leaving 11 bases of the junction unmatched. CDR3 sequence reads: CASRHTGVFFNEQFF. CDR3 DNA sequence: TGTGCCAGCAGACACACAGGGGTATTTTTCAATGAGCAGTTCTTC.

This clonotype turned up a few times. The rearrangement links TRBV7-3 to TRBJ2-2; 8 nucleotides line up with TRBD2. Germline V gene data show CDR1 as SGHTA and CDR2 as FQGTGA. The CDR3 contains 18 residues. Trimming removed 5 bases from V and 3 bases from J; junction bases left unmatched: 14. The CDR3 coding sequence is TGTGCCAGCAGCCCCCCCCCGGTGGCTAGCGGGTACACCGGGGAGCTGTTTTTT. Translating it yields CASSPPPVASGYTGELFF.